Listed below are T cell receptor beta chains from one sample, sequenced in a study of regulatory T cells in long-lasting Graves disease. TCRdb reanalysed the multiplex PCR reads using MiXCR and keeps one entry per CDR3 protein. Altogether some 490,000 distinct CDR3 sequences are present, around 12% being singletons, with the ten largest covering 8.9%. The sample also formed part of further work on T cells in Graves' hyperthyroidism and ophthalmopathy.

The sample in question was peripheral blood mononuclear cells (PBMCs), obtained at new diagnosis, from a patient treated with antithyroid drugs. Receptor source: a woman aged 30 to 39 with Graves disease. Both conserved end residues are part of each CDR3. The D gene is left open where the match is weak. The size field is filled for only some rows; it gives once, few, many or a size class.

v_call	j_call	d_call	clone_size	cdr3_aa	cdr3_nt
TRBV6-1	TRBJ2-5	TRBD2	-	CASTNGAGVETQYF	TGTGCCAGCACTAATGGGGCGGGAGTTGAGACCCAGTACTTC
TRBV28	TRBJ2-1	-	many	CASNKDSYNEQFF	TGTGCCAGCAATAAGGACTCCTACAATGAGCAGTTCTTC
TRBV12-3/TRBV12-4	TRBJ1-1	-	many	CASSFAEGTEAFF	TGTGCCAGCAGTTTCGCTGAGGGAACTGAAGCTTTCTTT
TRBV12-3/TRBV12-4	TRBJ1-5	TRBD1	-	CASSLTGTGVEPQHF	TGTGCCAGCAGTCTCACCGGGACAGGGGTCGAGCCCCAGCATTTT
TRBV2	TRBJ1-2	-	-	CASLTVYGYTF	TGTGCCAGCTTAACAGTCTATGGCTACACCTTC
TRBV7-2	TRBJ2-7	-	-	CASSTHLGTALFEQYF	TGTGCCAGCAGCACCCATTTGGGGACTGCGCTTTTTGAGCAGTACTTC
TRBV29-1	TRBJ2-7	-	-	CSVEIRGAYYEQYF	TGCAGCGTTGAAATTAGGGGAGCATACTACGAGCAGTACTTC
TRBV4-1	TRBJ2-1	-	many	CASTADYNEQFF	TGCGCCAGCACCGCAGATTACAATGAGCAGTTCTTC
TRBV10-2	TRBJ2-7	-	many	CASSESARLTPLRDEQYF	TGCGCCAGCAGTGAGTCGGCGCGGCTCACCCCCCTCCGCGACGAGCAGTACTTC
TRBV4-3	TRBJ2-1	-	many	CASSQGIFTDNEQFF	TGCGCCAGCAGCCAAGGCATCTTTACTGACAATGAGCAGTTCTTC
TRBV6-2/TRBV6-3	TRBJ2-1	TRBD2	few	CASSYTGLDGQFF	TGTGCCAGCAGTTACACTGGACTAGATGGGCAGTTCTTC
TRBV30	TRBJ1-1	-	many	CAWNLGQINTEAFF	TGTGCCTGGAATCTTGGACAGATAAACACTGAAGCTTTCTTT
TRBV2	TRBJ2-2	-	many	CASSGVRTGELFF	TGTGCCAGCTCGGGAGTCCGCACCGGGGAGCTGTTTTTT
TRBV6-5	TRBJ1-2	TRBD1	many	CASSYKGAYGYTF	TGTGCCAGCAGTTACAAGGGGGCCTATGGCTACACCTTC
TRBV7-9	TRBJ1-1	-	-	CASSSGQTEAFF	TGTGCCAGCAGTTCCGGACAGACTGAAGCTTTCTTT
TRBV12-3/TRBV12-4	TRBJ2-3	-	many	CASSPPGPHMQYF	TGTGCCAGCAGCCCACCCGGGCCACATATGCAGTATTTT
TRBV12-3/TRBV12-4	TRBJ1-5	TRBD1	-	CASNPGQGMDQPQHF	TGTGCCAGCAATCCGGGACAGGGTATGGATCAGCCCCAGCATTTT
TRBV4-3	TRBJ2-7	TRBD1	many	CASSQDRGGAWEQYF	TGCGCCAGCAGCCAAGACCGAGGGGGCGCGTGGGAGCAGTACTTC
TRBV6-1	TRBJ1-1	TRBD1	many	CASMHRGITEAFF	TGTGCCAGCATGCACAGGGGGATAACTGAAGCTTTCTTT
TRBV5-1	TRBJ1-1	TRBD1	-	CASSLGTGFTEAFF	TGCGCCAGCAGCTTGGGGACAGGGTTCACTGAAGCTTTCTTT
TRBV6-2/TRBV6-3	TRBJ2-3	TRBD2	many	CASSYLTSGRGADTQYF	TGTGCCAGCAGTTACCTCACTAGCGGGAGGGGCGCAGATACGCAGTATTTT
TRBV5-1	TRBJ1-1	-	many	CASSWGGDTEAFF	TGCGCCAGCAGCTGGGGGGGGGACACTGAAGCTTTCTTT
TRBV7-2	TRBJ1-5	-	many	CASSLASQVGNQPQHF	TGTGCCAGCAGCTTAGCGTCCCAGGTGGGCAATCAGCCCCAGCATTTT
TRBV28	TRBJ2-7	-	-	CASRKKRIWGNYEQYF	TGTGCCAGCCGTAAAAAGAGGATTTGGGGTAACTACGAGCAGTACTTC
TRBV2	TRBJ2-2	-	many	CASSEALPGYTGELFF	TGTGCCAGCAGTGAAGCGCTTCCAGGGTACACCGGGGAGCTGTTTTTT
TRBV2	TRBJ1-1	-	many	CASIRGNTEAFF	TGTGCCAGCATTAGGGGGAACACTGAAGCTTTCTTT
TRBV12-3/TRBV12-4	TRBJ1-1	-	many	CASSIRSTGSTEAFF	TGTGCCAGCAGTATCAGATCCACTGGGAGCACTGAAGCTTTCTTT
TRBV12-3/TRBV12-4	TRBJ2-1	TRBD2	-	CASSSIAGVVYNEQFF	TGTGCCAGCAGTTCGATAGCGGGAGTAGTCTACAATGAGCAGTTCTTC
TRBV5-1	TRBJ2-5	TRBD2	few	CASSLMVVGGVEETQYF	TGCGCCAGCAGCTTGATGGTAGTGGGAGGGGTCGAGGAGACCCAGTACTTC
TRBV2	TRBJ2-1	-	many	CASSGDRGEQFF	TGTGCCAGCAGTGGGGATCGGGGTGAGCAGTTCTTC
TRBV27	TRBJ1-1	-	many	CASSLSPGAGATEAFF	TGTGCCAGCAGTTTATCACCAGGGGCGGGGGCCACTGAAGCTTTCTTT
TRBV4-3	TRBJ2-2	-	many	CASSHGKGGSRGTGELFF	TGCGCCAGCAGCCATGGCAAAGGAGGATCTCGAGGCACCGGGGAGCTGTTTTTT
TRBV2	TRBJ1-2	-	many	CASSRDINYGYTF	TGTGCCAGCAGTCGGGACATTAACTATGGCTACACCTTC
TRBV5-1	TRBJ1-1	-	-	CASSGGAGGYTEAFF	TGCGCCAGCAGCGGTGGGGCGGGGGGGTACACTGAAGCTTTCTTT
TRBV6-5	TRBJ2-5	-	many	CASSYSIKETQYF	TGTGCCAGCAGTTACTCGATCAAAGAGACCCAGTACTTC